This TCR beta chain comes out of a study of shared clonotypes between healthy human individuals. Study-wide background: CD4 naive and memory got three plates each, CD8 naive two, CD8 memory one. Study-level points and caveats: Naive subsets tended to show greater estimated richness than memory subsets. About 4.5% of naive CD4 clonotypes were common to a few donors. Sequencing depth was a factor that was expected to affect clonotype sharing among donors.

Concerning this clone itself: Antigen specificity is unknown.

The table came from immunoSEQ multiplex PCR; TCRdb's copy has only in-frame clones and leaves some out. The sample has 2 million to 3 million clones, roughly 93% seen once; the top ten hold 0.36%. This CDR3 comprises 15 residues. In germline, CDR1 is SEHNR, CDR2 FQNEAQ (reference sequence). V was cut by 1 base and J by 6 bases, with 15 bases left in between. This chain connects TRBV7-9 to TRBJ1-1; possibly TRBD1 for D (5 bases). The sequenced sample was naive CD4+ T cells from PBMCs. Subset here: CD45RA+ positively selected. The TCR sequence derives from a man aged 18 to 29 in good health. Some clones in this sample may be carry-over from other donors' samples. The CDR3 sequence: CASSLEGRAVAEAFF. In nucleotides, the CDR3 is TGTGCCAGCAGCTTAGAGGGCAGGGCGGTCGCTGAAGCTTTCTTT.